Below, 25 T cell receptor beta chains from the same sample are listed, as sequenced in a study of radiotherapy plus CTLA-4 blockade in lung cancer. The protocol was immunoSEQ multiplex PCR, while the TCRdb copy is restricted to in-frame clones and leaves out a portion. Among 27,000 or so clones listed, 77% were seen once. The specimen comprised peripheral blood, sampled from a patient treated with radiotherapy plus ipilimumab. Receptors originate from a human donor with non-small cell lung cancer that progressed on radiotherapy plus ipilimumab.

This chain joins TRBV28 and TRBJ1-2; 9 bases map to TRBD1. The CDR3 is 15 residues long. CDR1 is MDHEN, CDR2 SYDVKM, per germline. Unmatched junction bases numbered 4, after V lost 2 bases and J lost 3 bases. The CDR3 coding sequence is TGTGCCAGCAGTTTAGTGACAGGGGGTGACTATGGCTACACCTTC. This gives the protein CASSLVTGGDYGYTF.

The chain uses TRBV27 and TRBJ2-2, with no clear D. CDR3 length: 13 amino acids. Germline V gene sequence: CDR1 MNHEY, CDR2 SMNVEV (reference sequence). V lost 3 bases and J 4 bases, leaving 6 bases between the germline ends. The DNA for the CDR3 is TGTGCCAGCAGTTTCCCGGGCACCGGGGAGCTGTTTTTT. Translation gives CASSFPGTGELFF.

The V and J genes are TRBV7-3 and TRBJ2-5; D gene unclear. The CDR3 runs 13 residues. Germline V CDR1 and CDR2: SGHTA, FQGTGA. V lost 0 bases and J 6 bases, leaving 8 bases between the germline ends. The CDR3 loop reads CASSLTFKQTQYF. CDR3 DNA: TGTGCCAGCAGCTTAACGTTTAAACAGACCCAGTACTTC.

In DNA, the CDR3 is TGTGCCAGCAGCTTATTGGGACGGAGCTCCTACGAGCAGTACTTC. Its protein is CASSLLGRSSYEQYF. The chain recombines TRBV7-9 with TRBJ2-7; perhaps D is TRBD1 or TRBD2 (5 bases each). Germline CDR1 reads SEHNR; CDR2 reads FQNEAQ (reference sequence). This CDR3 is built from 15 residues. V was pared by 2 bases and J by 0 bases, with 11 bases between.

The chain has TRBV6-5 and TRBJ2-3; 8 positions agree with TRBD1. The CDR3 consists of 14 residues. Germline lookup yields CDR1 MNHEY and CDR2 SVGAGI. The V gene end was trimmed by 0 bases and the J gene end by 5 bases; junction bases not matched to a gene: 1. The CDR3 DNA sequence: TGTGCCAGCAGTTACTCCGGGACAGGAGATACGCAGTATTTT. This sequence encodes CASSYSGTGDTQYF.

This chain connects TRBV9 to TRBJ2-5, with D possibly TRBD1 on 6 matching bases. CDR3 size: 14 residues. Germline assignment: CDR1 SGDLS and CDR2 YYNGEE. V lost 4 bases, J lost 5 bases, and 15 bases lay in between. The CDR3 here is CASSLTGDAETQYF. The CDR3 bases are TGTGCCAGCAGCTTGACAGGAGATGCGGAGACCCAGTACTTC.

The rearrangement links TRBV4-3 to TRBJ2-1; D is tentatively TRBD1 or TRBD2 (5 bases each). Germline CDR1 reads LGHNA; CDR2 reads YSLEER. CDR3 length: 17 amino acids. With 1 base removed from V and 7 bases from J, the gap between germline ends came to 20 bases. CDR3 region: CASSQVRGNRDPNEQFF. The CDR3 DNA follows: TGCGCCAGCAGCCAAGTCCGTGGGAACCGGGACCCTAATGAGCAGTTCTTC.

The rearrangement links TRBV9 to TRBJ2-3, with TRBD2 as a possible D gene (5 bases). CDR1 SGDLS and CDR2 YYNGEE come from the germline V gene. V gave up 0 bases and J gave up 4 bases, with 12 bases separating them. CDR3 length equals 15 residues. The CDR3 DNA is TGTGCCAGCAGCGTAGTTGCTAGCAGCCCAGATACGCAGTATTTT. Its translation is CASSVVASSPDTQYF.

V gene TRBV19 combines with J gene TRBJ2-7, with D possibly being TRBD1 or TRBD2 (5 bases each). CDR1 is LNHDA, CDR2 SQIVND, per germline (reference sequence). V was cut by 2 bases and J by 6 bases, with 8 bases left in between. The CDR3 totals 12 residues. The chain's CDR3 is CASSIKRGEQYF. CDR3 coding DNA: TGTGCCAGTAGTATAAAGAGGGGCGAGCAGTACTTC.

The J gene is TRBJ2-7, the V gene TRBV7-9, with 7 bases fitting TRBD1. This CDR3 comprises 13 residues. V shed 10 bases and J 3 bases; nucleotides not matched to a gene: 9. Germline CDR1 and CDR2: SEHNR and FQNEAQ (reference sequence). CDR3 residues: CAIEGTVSYEQYF. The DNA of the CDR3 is TGTGCCATCGAGGGGACAGTGAGCTACGAGCAGTACTTC. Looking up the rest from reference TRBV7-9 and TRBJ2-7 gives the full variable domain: DTGVSQNPRHKITKRGQNVTFRCDPISEHNRLYWYRQTLGQGPEFLTYFQNEAQLEKSRLLSDRFSAERPKGSFSTLEIQRTEQGDSAMYLCAIEGTVSYEQYFGPGTRLTVT.

The CDR3, as DNA: TGCGCCAGCAGCCAAGACTACAGGGGGACTAACTATGGCTACACCTTC. Protein: CASSQDYRGTNYGYTF. The gene calls are TRBV4-3 and TRBJ1-2, with 8 bases identical to TRBD1. Germline CDR1 reads LGHNA; CDR2 reads YSLEER. This CDR3 comprises 16 residues. V was clipped by 0 bases and J by 0 bases; unmatched bases: 3.

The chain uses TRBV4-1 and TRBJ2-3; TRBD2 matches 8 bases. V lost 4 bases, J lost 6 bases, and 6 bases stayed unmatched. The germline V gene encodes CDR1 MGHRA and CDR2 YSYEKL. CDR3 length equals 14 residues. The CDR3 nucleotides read TGCGCCAGCAGCCGGGGAGCGGGAGAGGATACGCAGTATTTT. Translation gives CASSRGAGEDTQYF.

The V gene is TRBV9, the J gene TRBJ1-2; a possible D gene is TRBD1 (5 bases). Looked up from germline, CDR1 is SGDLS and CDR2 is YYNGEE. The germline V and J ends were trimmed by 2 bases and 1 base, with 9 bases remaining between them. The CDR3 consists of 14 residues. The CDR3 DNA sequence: TGTGCCAGCAGCGTTGGGACGTATAACTATGGCTACACCTTC. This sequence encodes CASSVGTYNYGYTF.

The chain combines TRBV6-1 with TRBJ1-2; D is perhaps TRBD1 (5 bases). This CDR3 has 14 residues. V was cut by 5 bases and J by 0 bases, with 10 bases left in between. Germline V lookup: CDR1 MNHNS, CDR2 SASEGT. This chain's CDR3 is CASSLRQTNYGYTF. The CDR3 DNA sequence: TGTGCCAGCAGTTTGCGACAGACTAACTATGGCTACACCTTC.

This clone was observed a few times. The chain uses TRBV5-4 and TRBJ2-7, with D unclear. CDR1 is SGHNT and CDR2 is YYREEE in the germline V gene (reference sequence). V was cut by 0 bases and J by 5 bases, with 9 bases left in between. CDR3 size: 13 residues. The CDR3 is CASSLVGNHEQYF. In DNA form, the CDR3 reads TGTGCCAGCAGCTTGGTCGGAAACCACGAGCAGTACTTC. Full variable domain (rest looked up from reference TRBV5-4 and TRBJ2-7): ETGVTQSPTHLIKTRGQQVTLRCSSQSGHNTVSWYQQALGQGPQFIFQYYREEENGRGNFPPRFSGLQFPNYSSELNVNALELDDSALYLCASSLVGNHEQYFGPGTRLTVT.

CDR3 loop: CASSLTTSGGLSTDTQYF. CDR3 nucleotides: TGTGCCAGCAGTTTAACGACTAGCGGGGGGCTGAGCACAGATACGCAGTATTTT. The chain recombines TRBV28 with TRBJ2-3, with 13 positions matching TRBD2. This CDR3 is built from 18 residues. Trimming took 2 bases from V and 0 from J; bases not matched to a gene: 5. Germline CDR1 reads MDHEN; CDR2 reads SYDVKM.

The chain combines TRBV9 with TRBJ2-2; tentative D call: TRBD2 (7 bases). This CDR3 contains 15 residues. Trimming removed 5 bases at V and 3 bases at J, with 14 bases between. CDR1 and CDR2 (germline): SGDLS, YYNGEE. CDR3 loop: CASRLGGPDTGELFF. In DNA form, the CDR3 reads TGTGCCAGCAGATTGGGGGGGCCCGACACCGGGGAGCTGTTTTTT.

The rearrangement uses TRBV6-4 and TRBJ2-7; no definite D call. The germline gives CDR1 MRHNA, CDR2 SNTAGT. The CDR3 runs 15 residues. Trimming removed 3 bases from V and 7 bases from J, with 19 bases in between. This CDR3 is CASSEGRPPPREQYF. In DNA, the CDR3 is TGTGCCAGCAGTGAAGGACGTCCCCCCCCGAGGGAGCAGTACTTC.

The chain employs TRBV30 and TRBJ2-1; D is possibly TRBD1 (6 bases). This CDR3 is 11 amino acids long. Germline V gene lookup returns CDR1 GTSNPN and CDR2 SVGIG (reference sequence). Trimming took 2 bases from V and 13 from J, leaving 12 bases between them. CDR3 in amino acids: CAWSPGQSQFF. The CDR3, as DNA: TGTGCCTGGAGTCCTGGACAGTCCCAGTTCTTC.

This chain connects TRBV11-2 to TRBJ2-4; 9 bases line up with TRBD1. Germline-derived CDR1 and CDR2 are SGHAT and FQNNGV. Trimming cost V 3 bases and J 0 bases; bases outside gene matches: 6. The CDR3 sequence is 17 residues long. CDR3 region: CASSLGDRVIAKNIQYF. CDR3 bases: TGTGCCAGCAGCTTGGGGGACAGGGTGATAGCCAAAAACATTCAGTACTTC.

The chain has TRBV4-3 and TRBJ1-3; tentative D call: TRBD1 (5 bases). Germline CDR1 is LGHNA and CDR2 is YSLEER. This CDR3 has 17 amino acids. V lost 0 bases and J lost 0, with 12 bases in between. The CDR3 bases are TGCGCCAGCAGCCAAGATGGGGGGGGGAACTCTGGAAACACCATATATTTT. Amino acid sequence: CASSQDGGGNSGNTIYF.

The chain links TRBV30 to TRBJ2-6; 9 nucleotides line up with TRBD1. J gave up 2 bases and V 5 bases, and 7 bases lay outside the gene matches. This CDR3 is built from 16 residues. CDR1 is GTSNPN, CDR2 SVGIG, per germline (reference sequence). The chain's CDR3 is CAWGGTGHTGANVLTF. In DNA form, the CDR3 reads TGTGCCTGGGGGGGGACAGGGCACACTGGGGCCAACGTCCTGACTTTC.

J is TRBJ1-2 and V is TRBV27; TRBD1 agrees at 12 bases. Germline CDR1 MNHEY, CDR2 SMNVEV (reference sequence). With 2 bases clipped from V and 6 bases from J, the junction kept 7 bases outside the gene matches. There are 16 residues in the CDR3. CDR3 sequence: CASSLGDRGLPDGYTF. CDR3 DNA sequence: TGTGCCAGCAGTTTAGGGGACAGGGGGCTTCCTGATGGCTACACCTTC.

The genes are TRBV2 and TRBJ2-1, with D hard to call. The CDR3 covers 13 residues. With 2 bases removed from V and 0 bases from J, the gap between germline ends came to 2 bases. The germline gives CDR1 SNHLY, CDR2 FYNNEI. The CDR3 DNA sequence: TGTGCCAGCAGTGAAAACTCCTACAATGAGCAGTTCTTC. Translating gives CASSENSYNEQFF.

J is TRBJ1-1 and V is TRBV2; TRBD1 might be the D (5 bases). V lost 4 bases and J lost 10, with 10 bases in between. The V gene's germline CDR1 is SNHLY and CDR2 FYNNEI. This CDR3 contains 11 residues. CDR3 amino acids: CASSGDGGAFF. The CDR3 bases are TGTGCCAGCAGTGGTGACGGGGGAGCTTTCTTT.